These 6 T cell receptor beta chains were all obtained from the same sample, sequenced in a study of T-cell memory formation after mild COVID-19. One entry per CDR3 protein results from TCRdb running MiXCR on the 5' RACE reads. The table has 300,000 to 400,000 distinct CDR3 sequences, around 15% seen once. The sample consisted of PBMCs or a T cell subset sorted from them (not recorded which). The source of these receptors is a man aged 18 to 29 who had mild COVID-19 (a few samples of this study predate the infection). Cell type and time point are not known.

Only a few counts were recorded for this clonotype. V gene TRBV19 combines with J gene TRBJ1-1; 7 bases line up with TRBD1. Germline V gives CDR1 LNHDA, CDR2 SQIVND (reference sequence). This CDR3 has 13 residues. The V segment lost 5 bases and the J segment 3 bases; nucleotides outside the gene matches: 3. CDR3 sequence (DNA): TGTGCCAGTAGTCCGACAGGGTACACTGAAGCTTTCTTT. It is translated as CASSPTGYTEAFF.

CDR3 sequence reads: CASSHPSGTDTQYF. The CDR3 DNA reads as TGCGCCAGCAGTCACCCTAGCGGCACAGATACGCAGTATTTT. V and J are TRBV23-1 and TRBJ2-3; maybe TRBD2 (6 bases). TRBV23-1 is filed as an ORF, its function uncertain. The CDR3 totals 14 residues. Between the trimmed V and J ends, which lost 3 bases and 1 base, there was a span of 8 bases.

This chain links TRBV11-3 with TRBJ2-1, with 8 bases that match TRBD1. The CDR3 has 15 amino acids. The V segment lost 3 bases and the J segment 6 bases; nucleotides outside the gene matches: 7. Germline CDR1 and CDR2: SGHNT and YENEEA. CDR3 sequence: CASSFDRGVTNEQFF. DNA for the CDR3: TGTGCCAGCAGCTTCGACAGGGGAGTTACCAATGAGCAGTTCTTC.

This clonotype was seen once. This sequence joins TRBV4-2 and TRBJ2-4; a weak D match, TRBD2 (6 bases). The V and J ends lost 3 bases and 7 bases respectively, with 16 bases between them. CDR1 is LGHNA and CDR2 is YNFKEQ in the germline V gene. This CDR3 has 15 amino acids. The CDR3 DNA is TGTGCCAGCAGCCAGGAAGCGGGTTTATTCAACATTCAGTACTTC. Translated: CASSQEAGLFNIQYF.

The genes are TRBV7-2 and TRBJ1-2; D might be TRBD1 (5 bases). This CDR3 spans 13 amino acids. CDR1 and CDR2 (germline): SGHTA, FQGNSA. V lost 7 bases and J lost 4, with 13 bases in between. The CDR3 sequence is CASTRDLFYGYTF. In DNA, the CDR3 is TGTGCCAGCACACGGGACTTGTTCTATGGCTACACCTTC.

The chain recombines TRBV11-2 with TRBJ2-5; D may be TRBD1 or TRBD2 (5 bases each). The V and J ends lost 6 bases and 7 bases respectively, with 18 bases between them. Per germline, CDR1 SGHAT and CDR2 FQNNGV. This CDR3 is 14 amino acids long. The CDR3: CASRPVLGTGTQYF. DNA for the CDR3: TGTGCCAGCAGGCCAGTATTAGGGACGGGGACCCAGTACTTC.